This entry features one T cell receptor (beta chain) sequence. Its antigen is as yet unknown. The source of the sample is a study of T cells in localized non-small cell lung cancer. Study-wide points: Heterogeneity remains possible because sequencing was limited to only one tumor region. Uninvolved adjacent lung had more T cell clonality than any other tissue, topping tumor. Adjacent lung had a median 57 of the 100 largest tumor clones. A denser population of T cells in blood accompanied longer overall survival.

V lost 7 bases to trimming and J lost 5 bases; unmatched junction nucleotides: 3. This CDR3 has 12 residues. From germline, CDR1 is SNHLY and CDR2 FYNNEI. Some clones are missing from TCRdb's copy, which holds only in-frame ones; the method was immunoSEQ multiplex PCR. This table holds 45,000 to 65,000 clones, around 81% found once. Sequencing used PBMCs, obtained before any cancer treatment. This chain connects TRBV2 to TRBJ2-5; 8 bases map to TRBD2. This receptor was identified in a woman aged 35 to 70 with stage II lung adenocarcinoma. The CDR3 region has the DNA TGTGCCAGCATTCGGGGGGGGGAGACCCAGTACTTC. It is translated as CASIRGGETQYF.